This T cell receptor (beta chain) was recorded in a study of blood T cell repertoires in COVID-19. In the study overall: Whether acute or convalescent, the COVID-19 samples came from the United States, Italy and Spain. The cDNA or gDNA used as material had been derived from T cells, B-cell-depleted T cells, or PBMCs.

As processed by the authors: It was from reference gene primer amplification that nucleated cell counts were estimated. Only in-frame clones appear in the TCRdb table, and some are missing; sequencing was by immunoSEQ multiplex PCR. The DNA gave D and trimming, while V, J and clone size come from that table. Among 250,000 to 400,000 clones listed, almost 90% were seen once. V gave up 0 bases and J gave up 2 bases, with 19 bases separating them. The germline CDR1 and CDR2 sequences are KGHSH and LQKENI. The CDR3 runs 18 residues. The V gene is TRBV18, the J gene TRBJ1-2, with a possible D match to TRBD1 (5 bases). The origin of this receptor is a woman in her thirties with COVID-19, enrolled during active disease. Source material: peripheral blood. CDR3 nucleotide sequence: TGTGCCAGCTCACCACCTTTGACCCTGGCAGGGTTGAACTATGGCTACACCTTC. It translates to CASSPPLTLAGLNYGYTF.